This T cell receptor beta chain was sequenced in a study of monozygotic twins with inflammatory bowel disease. CDR3 size: 14 residues. Looked up from germline, CDR1 is SQVTM and CDR2 is ANQGSEA. TCRdb reprocessed the 5' RACE reads and keeps a single row for each CDR3 protein, giving no DNA. Reported are more than 300,000 distinct CDR3 sequences; the ten largest clones contain roughly 5.3%. The rearrangement links TRBV29-1 to TRBJ2-3; there is no DNA to check the TCRdb D call of TRBD1. Sequenced: blood. The origin of this receptor is a human donor with ulcerative colitis or Crohn's disease, or a healthy co-twin of an affected twin (not recorded which). CDR3: CSVVSGSRADTQYF.